Listed below are T cell receptor beta chains from one sample, sequenced in a study of blood T cell repertoires in COVID-19. Clones were sequenced by immunoSEQ multiplex PCR, and TCRdb holds only the in-frame ones, with some missing. The data hold approximately 150,000 clones, with over 75% observed a single time. Sequencing was carried out using peripheral blood. Receptor source: a woman aged 60-75 years with active COVID-19. CDR3s leave out the opening cysteine and the closing phenylalanine or tryptophan. Each record gives: V gene, clone size, J gene, CDR3 protein. A clone size is listed for some rows: how often the clone was seen (once, few, many), or a class if it is expanded.

V gene: TRBV7-9
clone size: .
J gene: TRBJ1-2
CDR3 protein: ASSSTMGYEGARGYGYT

V gene: TRBV5-1
clone size: .
J gene: TRBJ2-2
CDR3 protein: ASTQGTSGITGELF

V gene: TRBV25-1
clone size: .
J gene: TRBJ2-2
CDR3 protein: ASSAGGRPTGELF

V gene: TRBV2
clone size: once
J gene: TRBJ1-1
CDR3 protein: ASRRDVEAF

V gene: TRBV7-8
clone size: .
J gene: TRBJ2-7
CDR3 protein: ASSKGLDYEQY

V gene: TRBV5-1
clone size: .
J gene: TRBJ1-5
CDR3 protein: ASSLNVGPNNQPQH

V gene: TRBV28
clone size: .
J gene: TRBJ2-6
CDR3 protein: ASRPGTGASGANVLT

V gene: TRBV7-2
clone size: .
J gene: TRBJ2-5
CDR3 protein: ASSLELAWGETQY

V gene: TRBV6-6
clone size: few
J gene: TRBJ2-1
CDR3 protein: ASSPYRFNEQF

V gene: TRBV7-8
clone size: once
J gene: TRBJ2-7
CDR3 protein: ASSRGSSGSFYEQY

V gene: TRBV7-2
clone size: .
J gene: TRBJ2-1
CDR3 protein: ASSLLGLANEQF

V gene: TRBV25-1
clone size: .
J gene: TRBJ1-4
CDR3 protein: ASSEFRGTGIEKLF

V gene: TRBV29-1
clone size: once
J gene: TRBJ2-1
CDR3 protein: SVEETSGQLAGGDEQF

V gene: TRBV5-6
clone size: .
J gene: TRBJ2-7
CDR3 protein: ASSLGLAGIIYEQY

V gene: TRBV12-3/TRBV12-4
clone size: .
J gene: TRBJ2-2
CDR3 protein: ASSLQWTGELF

V gene: TRBV9
clone size: .
J gene: TRBJ2-1
CDR3 protein: ASSALRAAYNEQF

V gene: TRBV7-9
clone size: .
J gene: TRBJ2-7
CDR3 protein: ASSWDRGTLEQY

V gene: TRBV25-1
clone size: .
J gene: TRBJ2-3
CDR3 protein: ASSDPGLAGGSTDTQY

V gene: TRBV5-1
clone size: .
J gene: TRBJ2-7
CDR3 protein: ASSLGASYEQY

V gene: TRBV5-1
clone size: few
J gene: TRBJ1-6
CDR3 protein: ASSLVVTDSPLH

V gene: TRBV9
clone size: .
J gene: TRBJ2-2
CDR3 protein: ASSYINTGELF

V gene: TRBV6-5
clone size: once
J gene: TRBJ2-6
CDR3 protein: ASRSGANGANVLT